This TCR beta chain came from a study of blood T cell repertoires in COVID-19. Study at large: Acute and convalescent COVID-19 specimens originated in the United States, Italy and Spain. T cells, B-cell-depleted T cells, or PBMCs provided the cDNA or gDNA that served as material.

CDR1 is SGHDT, CDR2 YYEEEE, per germline. The CDR3 extends over 13 amino acids. The germline V and J ends were trimmed by 2 bases and 5 bases, with 10 bases remaining between them. In the original processing: From reference gene primer amplification, estimates of nucleated cell counts were derived. Assay used: immunoSEQ multiplex PCR; TCRdb lists only in-frame clones, some missing. V, J and clone size are taken as reported in that table, and D and trimming were inferred from the DNA itself. The sample shows roughly 18,000 clones, roughly 91% of them seen only once. This TCR came from a human donor in a cohort sampled during active COVID-19. The V gene is TRBV5-6, the J gene TRBJ1-2, with D perhaps matching TRBD1 (5 bases). Source material: peripheral blood. CDR3 loop: CASSFRAGYGYTF. The CDR3 DNA is TGTGCCAGCAGCTTCAGGGCGGGGTATGGCTACACCTTC.